This TCR beta chain was recorded in a study of T-cell reconstitution after alpha-beta-depleted transplantation in children. The study's findings and limits: Reportedly, roughly two months post-transplant, alpha-beta T cells arose from several hundred expanded graft clones.

Germline lookup yields CDR1 DFQATT and CDR2 SNEGSKA (reference sequence). The CDR3 is 15 residues long. As it was prepared, the TCRbeta library received unique molecular identifiers. MiXCR was run by TCRdb on the PCR reads, yielding one entry per CDR3 protein. The table includes 780,000 or so distinct CDR3 sequences, 15% to 20% detected once. In regard to this clonotype: The antigen is not known. Sequence at one end of the junction differs from germline and may be a read error.

This TCR was recovered from a male patient between 10 and 17 years old who had a stem cell transplant for acute lymphoblastic leukemia, so the T cells may come from the graft donor. The chain employs TRBV20-1 and TRBJ1-6; D remains unclear. Source: PBMCs, mostly from graft donor cells, taken 360 days after TCRalphabeta/CD19-depleted stem cell transplant. The CDR3 nucleotides read TGCAGTGCCCCGGGAGGAGCCAGTTATAATTCAGCCCTCCACTTT. It specifies CSAPGGASYNSALHF.